This is a list of T cell receptor beta chains from one sample in a study of blood T cell repertoires in COVID-19. Measured with immunoSEQ multiplex PCR; TCRdb has only the in-frame clones, and not every one. The sample lists about 86,000 clones; approximately 78% were seen once. The sequenced sample was peripheral blood. All receptors derive from a woman of 80 years or more with acute or convalescent COVID-19. Both conserved end residues are part of each CDR3. The D gene is left open where the match is weak. Clone size appears in some rows only: once, few, many, or a class for an expanded clone.

TRBD1,14,-,TRBJ1-1,TRBV18,CASSPARGRWEAFF,TGTGCCAGCTCACCAGCCAGGGGGAGATGGGAAGCTTTCTTT
-,15,-,TRBJ1-1,TRBV5-6,CASSYDPQGNTEAFF,TGTGCCAGCAGCTACGACCCTCAGGGAAACACTGAAGCTTTCTTT
TRBD2,14,few,TRBJ2-1,TRBV5-5,CASSTGLAFNEQFF,TGTGCCAGCAGCACCGGACTAGCCTTCAATGAGCAGTTCTTC
TRBD1,13,-,TRBJ2-7,TRBV12-3/TRBV12-4,CASSFGQGHEQYF,TGTGCCAGCAGTTTTGGACAGGGTCACGAGCAGTACTTC
-,16,-,TRBJ2-5,TRBV19,CASSVSPSLVYETQYF,TGTGCCAGTAGTGTAAGCCCTAGTCTAGTTTATGAGACCCAGTACTTC
TRBD2,15,-,TRBJ2-1,TRBV9,CASSVDGGAFGEQFF,TGTGCCAGCAGCGTAGACGGGGGGGCCTTTGGTGAGCAGTTCTTC
TRBD1,15,medium-sized,TRBJ2-2,TRBV19,CASSFGQGNTGELFF,TGTGCCAGTAGTTTCGGACAGGGTAACACCGGGGAGCTGTTTTTT
TRBD1,15,-,TRBJ1-2,TRBV19,CASRGTGSRSYGYTF,TGTGCCAGTAGAGGGACAGGGTCCCGGTCCTATGGCTACACCTTC
-,18,-,TRBJ1-2,TRBV4-2,CASSQDLGGLGGHYGYTF,TGTGCCAGCAGCCAAGATCTAGGAGGGCTTGGTGGACACTATGGCTACACCTTC
-,14,once,TRBJ1-1,TRBV6-5,CASSYSGGPGEAFF,TGTGCCAGCAGTTACTCGGGCGGTCCAGGGGAAGCTTTCTTT
TRBD1,13,-,TRBJ1-2,TRBV12-3/TRBV12-4,CASSRRTGSGYTF,TGTGCCAGCAGCCGACGGACAGGGTCTGGCTACACCTTC
-,14,-,TRBJ2-5,TRBV28,CASSAPRAQETQYF,TGTGCCAGCAGTGCTCCCAGGGCCCAAGAGACCCAGTACTTC
TRBD1,14,-,TRBJ2-2,TRBV2,CASGYHRGTGELFF,TGTGCCAGCGGTTATCACAGGGGGACCGGGGAGCTGTTTTTT
TRBD1,15,-,TRBJ2-7,TRBV2,CASSDFQGDSYEQYF,TGTGCCAGCAGTGATTTCCAGGGGGACTCCTACGAGCAGTACTTC
TRBD2,13,-,TRBJ2-7,TRBV5-1,CASSPSGNYEQYF,TGCGCCAGCAGCCCTAGCGGGAACTACGAGCAGTACTTC
-,13,-,TRBJ2-1,TRBV3-1/TRBV3-2,CASSQDMRNEQFF,TGTGCCAGCAGCCAAGATATGAGGAATGAGCAGTTCTTC
TRBD2,17,-,TRBJ2-3,TRBV11-2,CASSLPLSGGLTDTQYF,TGTGCCAGCAGCTTACCGTTAAGCGGGGGACTGACGGATACGCAGTATTTT
TRBD1,17,few,TRBJ2-3,TRBV11-2,CASSAFGTGSDTDTQYF,TGTGCCAGCAGCGCGTTCGGGACAGGGTCGGACACAGATACGCAGTATTTT
-,12,-,TRBJ1-2,TRBV3-1/TRBV3-2,CASSTGNYGYTF,TGTGCCAGCAGTACAGGAAACTATGGCTACACCTTC
TRBD1,17,-,TRBJ2-1,TRBV7-9,CASSSTAPGQGYNEQFF,TGTGCCAGCAGCTCCACCGCCCCGGGACAGGGGTACAATGAGCAGTTCTTC
TRBD1,15,-,TRBJ2-2,TRBV29-1,CSVTSGTGFAGELFF,TGCAGCGTTACCTCCGGGACAGGGTTCGCCGGGGAGCTGTTTTTT
-,14,-,TRBJ1-4,TRBV3-1/TRBV3-2,CASSQVGAGLKLFF,TGTGCCAGCAGCCAAGTCGGGGCGGGGCTGAAACTGTTTTTT
TRBD2,16,-,TRBJ2-3,TRBV7-6,CASSLGASGGTDTQYF,TGTGCCAGCAGCCTTGGGGCTAGCGGGGGAACAGATACGCAGTATTTT
-,14,-,TRBJ2-2,TRBV7-3,CASSWGGGAGELFF,TGTGCCAGCAGTTGGGGTGGGGGCGCCGGGGAGCTGTTTTTT
-,13,-,TRBJ2-1,TRBV12-5,CASGLGRWSEQFF,TGTGCTAGTGGTTTGGGTCGTTGGAGTGAGCAGTTCTTC
-,13,-,TRBJ2-5,TRBV2,CASSEFTEETQYF,TGTGCCAGCAGTGAATTTACGGAGGAGACCCAGTACTTC
-,13,-,TRBJ2-2,TRBV3-1/TRBV3-2,CASSFNRAVELFF,TGTGCCAGCAGTTTCAACAGGGCGGTGGAGCTGTTTTTT
-,15,-,TRBJ1-5,TRBV6-1,CASSEVGVSNQPQHF,TGTGCCAGCAGTGAAGTGGGAGTTAGCAATCAGCCCCAGCATTTT
-,16,-,TRBJ1-5,TRBV25-1,CASSGREIGRNQPQHF,TGTGCCAGCAGTGGACGAGAAATCGGGAGAAATCAGCCCCAGCATTTT
TRBD2,17,few,TRBJ2-1,TRBV4-1,CASSQVILAGAYNEQFF,TGCGCCAGCAGCCAAGTTATCCTAGCGGGGGCATACAATGAGCAGTTCTTC
TRBD1,14,-,TRBJ2-3,TRBV28,CASYGQGSTDTQYF,TGTGCCAGCTACGGACAGGGGAGCACAGATACGCAGTATTTT
-,19,-,TRBJ2-1,TRBV10-3,CAISDPLSGEKSSYNEQFF,TGTGCCATCAGCGACCCCCTCTCGGGAGAAAAGAGCTCCTACAATGAGCAGTTCTTC
TRBD1,14,-,TRBJ1-2,TRBV5-4,CASSLQGAIDGYTF,TGTGCCAGCAGCTTGCAGGGGGCAATCGATGGCTACACCTTC
-,14,-,TRBJ2-3,TRBV6-4,CASSPGAGPDTQYF,TGTGCCAGCAGCCCGGGAGCTGGCCCAGATACGCAGTATTTT
-,14,-,TRBJ1-4,TRBV4-2,CASSQTGFNEKLFF,TGTGCCAGCAGCCAAACAGGGTTTAATGAAAAACTGTTTTTT
TRBD2,15,-,TRBJ2-7,TRBV7-2,CASSLGLAGVTEQYF,TGTGCCAGCAGCTTAGGTCTAGCGGGAGTAACAGAGCAGTACTTC
TRBD1,13,few,TRBJ2-5,TRBV2,CASRDRDQETQYF,TGTGCCAGCAGGGACAGGGACCAAGAGACCCAGTACTTC
-,13,-,TRBJ2-7,TRBV19,CASSIERAYEQYF,TGTGCCAGTAGTATAGAGAGAGCCTACGAGCAGTACTTC
-,13,-,TRBJ1-1,TRBV10-3,CAISESVNSEAFF,TGTGCCATCAGTGAGTCTGTCAATTCTGAAGCTTTCTTT
-,17,-,TRBJ2-4,TRBV6-6,CASSHLAAEGAKNIQYF,TGTGCCAGCAGTCACCTTGCGGCGGAGGGCGCCAAAAACATTCAGTACTTC
TRBD2,16,-,TRBJ2-3,TRBV28,CASRGTSGSGTDTQYF,TGTGCCAGCAGAGGGACTAGCGGGAGCGGTACAGATACGCAGTATTTT
TRBD2,14,-,TRBJ2-7,TRBV5-4,CASSLGSLADEQYF,TGTGCCAGCAGCTTGGGGTCACTAGCGGACGAGCAGTACTTC
-,14,-,TRBJ2-3,TRBV6-5,CASSPPPGRDTQYF,TGTGCCAGCAGCCCCCCCCCAGGGCGAGATACGCAGTATTTT
-,16,-,TRBJ2-7,TRBV11-2,CASSARYIADSYEQYF,TGTGCCAGCAGCGCTAGGTACATAGCGGACTCCTACGAGCAGTACTTC
-,17,-,TRBJ2-2,TRBV7-6,CASSLSGEWSNTGELFF,TGTGCCAGCAGCTTATCCGGGGAGTGGTCGAACACCGGGGAGCTGTTTTTT
-,16,-,TRBJ1-1,TRBV7-2,CASSLGRLQGNTEAFF,TGTGCCAGCAGCTTAGGGAGGTTACAGGGGAACACTGAAGCTTTCTTT
-,16,-,TRBJ2-7,TRBV2,CASSERSGTGPYEQYF,TGTGCCAGCAGTGAAAGGAGCGGGACAGGTCCCTACGAGCAGTACTTC
TRBD1,16,-,TRBJ1-3,TRBV19,CASSIPTGVSGNTIYF,TGTGCCAGTAGTATCCCGACAGGGGTCTCTGGAAACACCATATATTTT
-,12,-,TRBJ2-7,TRBV7-8,CASSLQNYEQYF,TGTGCCAGCAGCTTACAGAACTACGAGCAGTACTTC
TRBD1,17,-,TRBJ1-1,TRBV28,CASSRSGLGQGGTEAFF,TGTGCCAGCAGCCGCTCCGGACTTGGACAGGGGGGTACTGAAGCTTTCTTT
-,17,-,TRBJ1-1,TRBV18,CASSPSVTGPMNTEAFF,TGTGCCAGCTCACCTTCGGTAACAGGGCCCATGAACACTGAAGCTTTCTTT
-,14,-,TRBJ2-3,TRBV9,CASSTQSRTDTQYF,TGTGCCAGCAGCACTCAATCCCGCACAGATACGCAGTATTTT
TRBD1,17,-,TRBJ1-3,TRBV4-1,CASSQGPRQGKGNTIYF,TGCGCCAGCAGCCAAGGGCCAAGACAGGGGAAAGGGAACACCATATATTTT
-,13,-,TRBJ2-3,TRBV19,CASRFGGTDTQYF,TGTGCCAGTAGGTTCGGGGGCACAGATACGCAGTATTTT
-,16,few,TRBJ2-2,TRBV7-8,CASSAPGHWNTGELFF,TGTGCCAGCAGCGCGCCGGGACACTGGAACACCGGGGAGCTGTTTTTT
-,14,-,TRBJ1-1,TRBV6-1,CASSEGQVNTEAFF,TGTGCCAGCAGTGAAGGGCAGGTTAACACTGAAGCTTTCTTT
TRBD1,15,-,TRBJ2-1,TRBV7-3,CASSPGQGSYNEQFF,TGTGCCAGCAGTCCGGGACAGGGATCCTACAATGAGCAGTTCTTC
-,16,-,TRBJ2-7,TRBV3-1/TRBV3-2,CASSQGHSVGLHEQYF,TGTGCCAGCAGCCAAGGGCACTCTGTGGGGCTCCACGAGCAGTACTTC
TRBD1,14,-,TRBJ1-4,TRBV3-1/TRBV3-2,CASSEKTGLEKLFF,TGTGCCAGCAGCGAGAAGACAGGGCTTGAAAAACTGTTTTTT